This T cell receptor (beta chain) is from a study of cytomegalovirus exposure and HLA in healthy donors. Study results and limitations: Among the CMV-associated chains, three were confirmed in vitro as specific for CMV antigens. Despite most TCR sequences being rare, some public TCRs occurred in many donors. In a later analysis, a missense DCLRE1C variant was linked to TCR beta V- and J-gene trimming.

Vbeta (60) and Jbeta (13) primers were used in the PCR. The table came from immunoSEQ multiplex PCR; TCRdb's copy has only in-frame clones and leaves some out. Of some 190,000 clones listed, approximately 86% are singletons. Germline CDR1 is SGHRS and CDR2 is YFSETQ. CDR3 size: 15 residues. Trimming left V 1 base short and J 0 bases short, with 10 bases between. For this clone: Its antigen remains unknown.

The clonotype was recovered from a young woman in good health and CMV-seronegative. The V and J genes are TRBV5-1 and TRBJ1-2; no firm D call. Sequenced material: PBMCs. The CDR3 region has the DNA TGCGCCAGCAGCTTGATCCCAGGAACTAACTATGGCTACACCTTC. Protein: CASSLIPGTNYGYTF.